There are a few counts of the clone carrying this TCR beta chain. The source of the sample is a study of blood T cell repertoires in COVID-19. Across the study: Samples representing acute and convalescent COVID-19 were sourced from the United States, Italy and Spain. PBMCs, B-cell-depleted T cells, or T cells provided the cDNA or gDNA that made up the material.

Germline V gives CDR1 SEHNR, CDR2 FQNEAQ (reference sequence). The V and J ends lost 2 bases and 6 bases, in that order; junction bases with no gene match: 5. This CDR3 comprises 14 residues. As handled by the study authors: Scientists estimated how many nucleated cells there were by amplifying reference gene primers. Some clones are missing from TCRdb's copy, which holds only in-frame ones; the method was immunoSEQ multiplex PCR. The V and J calls and the clone size are those of that table, but D and trimming were determined from the DNA. The sample includes roughly 100,000 clones, approximately 82% of them seen just once.

Sequencing was carried out using peripheral blood. The chain is built from TRBV7-9 and TRBJ2-7; 9 bases are shared with TRBD2. This TCR came from a man in his sixties with active or convalescent COVID-19. CDR3 region: CASSLTRGRAEQYF. CDR3 bases: TGTGCCAGCAGCTTAACGCGCGGGAGGGCCGAGCAGTACTTC.